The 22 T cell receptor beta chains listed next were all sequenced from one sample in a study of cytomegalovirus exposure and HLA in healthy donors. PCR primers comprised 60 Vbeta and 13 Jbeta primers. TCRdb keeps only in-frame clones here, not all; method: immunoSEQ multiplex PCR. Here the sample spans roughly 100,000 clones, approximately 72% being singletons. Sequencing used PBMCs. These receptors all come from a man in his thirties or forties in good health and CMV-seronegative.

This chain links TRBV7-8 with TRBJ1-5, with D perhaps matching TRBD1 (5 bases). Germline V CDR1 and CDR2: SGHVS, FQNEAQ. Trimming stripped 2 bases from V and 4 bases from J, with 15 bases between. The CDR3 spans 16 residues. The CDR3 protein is CASSLYFSGGNQPQHF. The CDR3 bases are TGTGCCAGCAGCTTATATTTTTCGGGGGGGAATCAGCCCCAGCATTTT.

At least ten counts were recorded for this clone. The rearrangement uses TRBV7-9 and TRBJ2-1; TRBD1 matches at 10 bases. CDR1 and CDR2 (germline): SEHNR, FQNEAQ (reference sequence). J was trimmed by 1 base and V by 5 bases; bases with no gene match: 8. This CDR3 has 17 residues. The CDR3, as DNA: TGTGCCAGCAGCCGACCGGGACAGGGGCGGTCCTACAATGAGCAGTTCTTC. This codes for CASSRPGQGRSYNEQFF.

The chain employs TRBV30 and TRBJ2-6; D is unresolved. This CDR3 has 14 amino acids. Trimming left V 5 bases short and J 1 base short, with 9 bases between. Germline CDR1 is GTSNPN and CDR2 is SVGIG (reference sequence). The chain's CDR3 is CAWVGLSGANVLTF. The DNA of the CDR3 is TGTGCCTGGGTGGGCTTATCTGGGGCCAACGTCCTGACTTTC.

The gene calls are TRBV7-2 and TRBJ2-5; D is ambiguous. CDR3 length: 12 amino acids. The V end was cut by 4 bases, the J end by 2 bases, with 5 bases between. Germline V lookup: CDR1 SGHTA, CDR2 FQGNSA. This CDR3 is CASSSYQETQYF. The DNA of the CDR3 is TGTGCCAGCAGCTCGTATCAAGAGACCCAGTACTTC.

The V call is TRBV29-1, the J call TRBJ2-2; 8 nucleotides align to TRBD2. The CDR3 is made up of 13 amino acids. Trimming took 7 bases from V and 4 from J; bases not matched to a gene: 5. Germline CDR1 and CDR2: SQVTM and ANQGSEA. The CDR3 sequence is CSARRGGTGELFF. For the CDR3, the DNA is TGCAGCGCCCGACGGGGGGGCACCGGGGAGCTGTTTTTT.

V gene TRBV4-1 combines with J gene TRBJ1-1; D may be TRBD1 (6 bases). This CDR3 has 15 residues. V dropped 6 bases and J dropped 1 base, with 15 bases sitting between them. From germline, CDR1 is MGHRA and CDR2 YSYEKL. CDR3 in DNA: TGCGCCAGCAGTCAAAGGGGGGGACCGAACACTGAAGCTTTCTTT. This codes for CASSQRGGPNTEAFF.

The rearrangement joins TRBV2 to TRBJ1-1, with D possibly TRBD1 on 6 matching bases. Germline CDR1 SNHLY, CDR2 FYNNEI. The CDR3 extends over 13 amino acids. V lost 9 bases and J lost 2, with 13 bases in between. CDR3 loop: CASTTQGNTEAFF. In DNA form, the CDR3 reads TGTGCCAGTACTACACAGGGAAACACTGAAGCTTTCTTT. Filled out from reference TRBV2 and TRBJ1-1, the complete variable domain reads EPEVTQTPSHQVTQMGQEVILRCVPISNHLYFYWYRQILGQKVEFLVSFYNNEISEKSEIFDDQFSVERPDGSNFTLKIRSTKLEDSAMYFCASTTQGNTEAFFGQGTRLTVV.

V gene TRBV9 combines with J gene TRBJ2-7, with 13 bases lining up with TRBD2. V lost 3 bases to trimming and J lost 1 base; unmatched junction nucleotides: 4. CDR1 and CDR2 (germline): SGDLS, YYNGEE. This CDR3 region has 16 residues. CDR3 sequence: CASSAGTSGVSYEQYF. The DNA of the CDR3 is TGTGCCAGCAGCGCGGGGACTAGCGGGGTATCCTACGAGCAGTACTTC. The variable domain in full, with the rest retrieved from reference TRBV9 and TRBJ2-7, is DSGVTQTPKHLITATGQRVTLRCSPRSGDLSVYWYQQSLDQGLQFLIQYYNGEERAKGNILERFSAQQFPDLHSELNLSSLELGDSALYFCASSAGTSGVSYEQYFGPGTRLTVT.

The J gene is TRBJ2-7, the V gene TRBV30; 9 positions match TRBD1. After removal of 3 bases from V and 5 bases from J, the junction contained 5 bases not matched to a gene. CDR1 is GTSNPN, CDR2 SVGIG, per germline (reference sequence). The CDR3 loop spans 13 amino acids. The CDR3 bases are TGTGCCTGGAGGGACAGGGGTAGGGACGAGCAGTACTTC. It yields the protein CAWRDRGRDEQYF.

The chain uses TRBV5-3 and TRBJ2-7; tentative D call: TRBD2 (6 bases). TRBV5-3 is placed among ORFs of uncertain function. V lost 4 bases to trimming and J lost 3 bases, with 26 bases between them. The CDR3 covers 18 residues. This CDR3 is CARSQRAPWPMLIYEQYF. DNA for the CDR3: TGTGCCAGAAGCCAGCGGGCCCCTTGGCCCATGCTGATCTACGAGCAGTACTTC.

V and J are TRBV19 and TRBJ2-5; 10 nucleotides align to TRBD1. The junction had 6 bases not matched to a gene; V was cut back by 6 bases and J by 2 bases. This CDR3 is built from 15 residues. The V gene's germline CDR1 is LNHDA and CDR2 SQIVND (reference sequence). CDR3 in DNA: TGTGCCAGTAGCCTGGGACAGGGGAAACAAGAGACCCAGTACTTC. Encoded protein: CASSLGQGKQETQYF.

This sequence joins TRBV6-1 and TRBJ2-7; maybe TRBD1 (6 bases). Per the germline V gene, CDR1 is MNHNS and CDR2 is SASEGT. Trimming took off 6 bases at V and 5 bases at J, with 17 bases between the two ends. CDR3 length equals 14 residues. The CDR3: CASRQTGSRNEQYF. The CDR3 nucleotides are TGTGCCAGCAGGCAAACAGGGAGTAGGAACGAGCAGTACTTC.

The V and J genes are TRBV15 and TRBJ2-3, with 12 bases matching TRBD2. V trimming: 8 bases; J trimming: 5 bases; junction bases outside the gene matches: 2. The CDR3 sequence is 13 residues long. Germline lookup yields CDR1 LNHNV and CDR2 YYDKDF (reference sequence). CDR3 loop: CATLTSGGDTQYF. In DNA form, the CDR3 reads TGTGCCACCTTGACTAGCGGGGGAGATACGCAGTATTTT.

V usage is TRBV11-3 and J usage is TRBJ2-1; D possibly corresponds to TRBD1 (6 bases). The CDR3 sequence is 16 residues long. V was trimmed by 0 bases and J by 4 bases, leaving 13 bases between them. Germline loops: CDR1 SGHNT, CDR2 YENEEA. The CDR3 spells CASSLEGEQGYNEQFF. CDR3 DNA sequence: TGTGCCAGCAGCTTAGAGGGGGAGCAGGGGTACAATGAGCAGTTCTTC. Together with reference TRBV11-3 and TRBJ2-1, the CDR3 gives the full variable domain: EAGVVQSPRYKIIEKKQPVAFWCNPISGHNTLYWYLQNLGQGPELLIRYENEEAVDDSQLPKDRFSAERLKGVDSTLKIQPAELGDSAVYLCASSLEGEQGYNEQFFGPGTRLTVL.

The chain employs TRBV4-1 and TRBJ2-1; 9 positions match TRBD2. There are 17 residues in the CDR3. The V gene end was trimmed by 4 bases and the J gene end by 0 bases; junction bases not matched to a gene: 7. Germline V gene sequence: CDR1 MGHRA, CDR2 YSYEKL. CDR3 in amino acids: CASSPGLARSSYNEQFF. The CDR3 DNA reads TGCGCCAGCAGCCCTGGACTAGCGCGGAGCTCCTACAATGAGCAGTTCTTC.

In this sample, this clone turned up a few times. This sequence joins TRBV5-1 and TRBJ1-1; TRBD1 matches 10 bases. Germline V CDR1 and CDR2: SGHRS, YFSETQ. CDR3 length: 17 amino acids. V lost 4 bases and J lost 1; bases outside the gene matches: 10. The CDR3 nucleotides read TGCGCCAGCAGCGGGACAGGGGAGGGGATACGGAACACTGAAGCTTTCTTT. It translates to CASSGTGEGIRNTEAFF.

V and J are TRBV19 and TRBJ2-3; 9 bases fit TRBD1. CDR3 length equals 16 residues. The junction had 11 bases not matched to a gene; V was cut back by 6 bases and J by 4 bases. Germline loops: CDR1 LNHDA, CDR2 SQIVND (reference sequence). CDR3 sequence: CASRSTGGGFADTQYF. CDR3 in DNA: TGTGCCAGTAGGTCGACAGGGGGTGGGTTCGCAGATACGCAGTATTTT.

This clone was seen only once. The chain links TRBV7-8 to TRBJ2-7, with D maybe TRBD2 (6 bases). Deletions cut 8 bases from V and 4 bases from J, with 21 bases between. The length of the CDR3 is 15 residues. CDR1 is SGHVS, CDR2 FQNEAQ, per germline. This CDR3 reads CASSSTGGPPYEQYF. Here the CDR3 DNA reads TGTGCCAGCTCCTCCACCGGAGGGCCGCCTTACGAGCAGTACTTC.

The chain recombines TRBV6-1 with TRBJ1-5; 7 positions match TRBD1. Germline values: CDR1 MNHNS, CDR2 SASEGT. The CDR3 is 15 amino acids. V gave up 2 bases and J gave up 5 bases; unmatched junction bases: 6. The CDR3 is CASSETGQRYQPQHF. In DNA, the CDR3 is TGTGCCAGCAGTGAAACGGGACAGCGATATCAGCCCCAGCATTTT.

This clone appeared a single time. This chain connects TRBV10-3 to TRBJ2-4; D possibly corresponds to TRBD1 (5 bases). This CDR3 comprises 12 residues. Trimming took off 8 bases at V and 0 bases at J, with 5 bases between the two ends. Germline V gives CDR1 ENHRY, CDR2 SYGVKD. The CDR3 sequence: CAIGAAKNIQYF. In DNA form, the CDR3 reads TGTGCCATCGGGGCAGCCAAAAACATTCAGTACTTC.

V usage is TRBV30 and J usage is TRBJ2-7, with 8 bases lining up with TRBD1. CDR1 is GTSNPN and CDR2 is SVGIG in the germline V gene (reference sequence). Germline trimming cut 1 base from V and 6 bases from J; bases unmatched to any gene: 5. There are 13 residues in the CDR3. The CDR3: CAWSGTGRGEQYF. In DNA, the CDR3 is TGTGCCTGGAGTGGGACAGGGAGAGGCGAGCAGTACTTC.

The CDR3, as DNA: TGTGCCAGCACCCGAGGTAGCAGATCAAGGCAGTTCTTC. The encoded protein is CASTRGSRSRQFF. V is TRBV16 and J is TRBJ2-1; unclear D gene. CDR3 length equals 13 residues. The V end was cut by 7 bases, the J end by 12 bases, with 19 bases between. Germline V gene sequence: CDR1 KGHSY, CDR2 FQNENV.